This T cell receptor beta chain is from a study of cytomegalovirus exposure and HLA in healthy donors. A multiplex PCR was run with 60 Vbeta primers and 13 Jbeta primers. Sequencing used immunoSEQ multiplex PCR; TCRdb keeps in-frame clones, though not all of them. The sample holds around 150,000 clones, 79% seen once. V trimming: 5 bases; J trimming: 3 bases; junction bases outside the gene matches: 9. The CDR3 is 15 residues long. In germline, CDR1 is SGHNT, CDR2 YENEEA. Whole-study results and caveats: Presence/absence analyses supposed approximately even sequencing depth among donors.

On this clone: Its antigen is as yet unknown.

The specimen sequenced was PBMCs. The TCR originated in a man aged 40-55 years in good health and CMV-seropositive. The chain uses TRBV11-3 and TRBJ2-7; 8 bases agree with TRBD2. Here the CDR3 DNA reads TGTGCCAGCAGCCCAGGGACTAGTGGGGGCTACGAGCAGTACTTC. Its protein product is CASSPGTSGGYEQYF.